The rows below give T cell receptor beta chains drawn from one sample of a study of T-cell reconstitution after alpha-beta-depleted transplantation in children. TCRdb passed the PCR reads through MiXCR, listing each CDR3 protein once. The data hold hundreds of thousands of distinct CDR3 sequences, with over 10% observed a single time. Sequenced material: PBMCs, taken before TCRalphabeta/CD19-depleted stem cell transplant. Receptors were obtained from a girl aged 2 to 10 with congenital amegakaryocytic thrombocytopenia, due to receive a stem cell transplant. Each CDR3 is given without its conserved first and last residue.

V gene | CDR3 protein
TRBV6-1 | ASGRLAGGNTGELF
TRBV5-1 | ASSLAPPNEKLF
TRBV6-6 | ASSYREDEQY
TRBV6-2/TRBV6-3 | ASRIRQPLMNTEAF
TRBV20-1 | SAGSGDPSGYNEQF
TRBV24-1 | ATSDGGMRGNEQF
TRBV3-1 | ASSQLAGGPPYTGELF
TRBV18 | ASSPRRGVDEQY
TRBV5-1 | ASSGTVSTDTQY
TRBV7-9 | ASSSLSTGENTEAF
TRBV15 | ATSRVLAGLDIQY
TRBV28 | ASTSVLPGELF
TRBV20-1 | STRDRDPDTQY
TRBV12-3/TRBV12-4 | ASSSLRQDQQF
TRBV29-1 | SVAPRLAGENIQY
TRBV10-3 | AISDYQSGSRETQY
TRBV6-5 | ASSYSSSDTGELF
TRBV5-1 | ASSWTPTGELF
TRBV5-1 | ASSPGLAKETQY
TRBV9 | ASSGARTSSFTNEQF
TRBV5-1 | ASSLGSSRGNTEAF
TRBV29-1 | SVELGVSDSYGYT
TRBV20-1 | CASRLAGGIQYNEQF
TRBV5-1 | ASTKSGGEVYGYT
TRBV5-1 | ASSPDWGYEQF
TRBV15 | ATSRESMQAEAF
TRBV28 | ASSFSGQEGSGELF
TRBV7-9 | ASSSGENQPQH
TRBV12-3/TRBV12-4 | ASTVSGGSYEQY
TRBV29-1 | SVEWSGNPYGYT
TRBV7-9 | ASSSWEGVEAF
TRBV12-3/TRBV12-4 | ASSPHGPGIQPQH